Listed below are T cell receptor beta chains from one sample, sequenced in a study of Graves' ophthalmopathy and Graves' hyperthyroidism. Via MiXCR, TCRdb re-called the multiplex PCR reads, giving one row per CDR3 protein. The sample includes 340,000 or so distinct CDR3 sequences, roughly a sixth of them seen just once. The sample comprised peripheral blood. These receptors were collected from an adult man with Graves' ophthalmopathy. Both conserved end residues are part of each CDR3. A D gene is named only where the DNA matches it firmly. The size entry is marked missing in some rows and otherwise reads once, few, many or a size class.

clone size	V gene	D gene	J gene	CDR3 DNA	CDR3 protein
many	TRBV6-1	TRBD1	TRBJ1-5	TGTGCCAGCAGGACGACGGGACAGGGGAATCAGCCCCAGCATTTT	CASRTTGQGNQPQHF
many	TRBV20-1	TRBD2	TRBJ2-5	TGCAGTGCTAGTCTGGGGGGGGTAGGCGAGACCCAGTACTTC	CSASLGGVGETQYF
.	TRBV4-1	.	TRBJ1-5	TGCGCCAGCAGCCAAACCGGGACTGATTCTTCTCCCCAGCATTTT	CASSQTGTDSSPQHF
many	TRBV28	TRBD1	TRBJ2-7	TGTGCCAGCAGGTCTCTGGACAGGTCAAGCTACGAGCAGTACTTC	CASRSLDRSSYEQYF
many	TRBV9	TRBD1	TRBJ1-2	TGTGCCAGCAGCGCTACAGGGGTTCGAGGCTACACCTTC	CASSATGVRGYTF
many	TRBV12-3/TRBV12-4	.	TRBJ1-3	TGTGCCAGCAGTTCCAGGACGGACTCTGGAAACACCATATATTTT	CASSSRTDSGNTIYF
many	TRBV12-3/TRBV12-4	.	TRBJ1-1	TGTGCCAGCAGTTTAAGGCGGGGCTTGGGATACACTGAAGCTTTCTTT	CASSLRRGLGYTEAFF
.	TRBV12-3/TRBV12-4	.	TRBJ1-2	TGTGCCAGCAGTTTTAGGGGGGAATATGGCTACACCTTC	CASSFRGEYGYTF
many	TRBV19	.	TRBJ2-7	TGTGCCAGTAGTGCGACAGGTGCCTCCTACGAGCAGTACTTC	CASSATGASYEQYF
many	TRBV5-4	TRBD2	TRBJ2-7	TGTGCCAGCAGCTTGGAGTCTAGCGGGGGTTACGAGCAGTACTTC	CASSLESSGGYEQYF
many	TRBV7-2	.	TRBJ2-7	TGTGCCAGCAGCTTATCGGGACCCATGGCCGAGCAGTACTTC	CASSLSGPMAEQYF
many	TRBV20-1	.	TRBJ1-1	TGCAGTGCTAGAGATCGGCGGACTCGGGGCACTGAAGCTTTCTTT	CSARDRRTRGTEAFF
many	TRBV6-1	.	TRBJ1-1	TGTGCCAGCAGAACAAGGACGCTAAACACTGAAGCTTTCTTT	CASRTRTLNTEAFF
many	TRBV14	.	TRBJ2-7	TGTGCCAGCAGCCAAGTACTCGGGTTTTACGAGCAGTACTTC	CASSQVLGFYEQYF
many	TRBV7-6	.	TRBJ2-7	TGTGCCAGCAGCCCGACATCGGGCGACGAGCAGTGCTTC	CASSPTSGDEQCF
many	TRBV5-1	.	TRBJ2-7	TGCGCCAGCAGCTATACCCCCCGGGTACAGGTCCACGAGCAGTACTTC	CASSYTPRVQVHEQYF
many	TRBV4-1	.	TRBJ2-5	TGCGCCAGCAGCCAAGATAGTAGCAGGAGACAAGAGACCCAGTACTTC	CASSQDSSRRQETQYF
many	TRBV5-5	TRBD1	TRBJ1-2	TGTGCCAGTTCCCCAAGGCCAGGGGGGCTCTATGGCTACACCTTC	CASSPRPGGLYGYTF
many	TRBV9	.	TRBJ1-2	TGTGCCAGCACCCCGGGGGTTGATAACTATGGCTACACCTTC	CASTPGVDNYGYTF
many	TRBV5-1	TRBD1	TRBJ1-1	TGCGCCAGCAGCTTGGAGGGGACAGTGAACACTGAAGCTTTCTTT	CASSLEGTVNTEAFF
many	TRBV6-2/TRBV6-3	TRBD2	TRBJ2-7	TGTGCCAGCAGTTACTCGAGTAGAAATGGGGACTACTACGAGCAGTACTTC	CASSYSSRNGDYYEQYF
many	TRBV11-2	.	TRBJ2-5	TGTGCCAGCAGCTTAGCGCCAGGTCTACAAGAGACCCAGTACTTC	CASSLAPGLQETQYF